The 25 T cell receptor beta chains below all came from one sample that was sequenced in a study of blood T cell repertoires in COVID-19. Using immunoSEQ multiplex PCR, the repertoire was profiled, and TCRdb retains in-frame clones only, with some absent. The data hold 150,000 to 200,000 clones, with more than 75% observed a single time. Sequenced: PBMCs or T cells enriched from blood (not recorded which). All receptors derive from a woman between 45 and 60 years old who had recovered from COVID-19.

The V call is TRBV7-9, the J call TRBJ1-2; TRBD1 matches 9 bases. J gave up 1 base and V 4 bases, and 1 base lay outside the gene matches. The CDR3 has 14 amino acids. Germline lookup yields CDR1 SEHNR and CDR2 FQNEAQ (reference sequence). CDR3: CASSSGQGNYGYTF. The CDR3 coding sequence is TGTGCCAGCAGCTCGGGACAGGGTAACTATGGCTACACCTTC.

This clone was detected once. This rearrangement joins TRBV28 to TRBJ1-2; 8 bases are shared with TRBD1. The CDR3 runs 15 residues. V gave up 4 bases and J gave up 4 bases; unmatched junction bases: 8. Germline CDR1 is MDHEN and CDR2 is SYDVKM. As DNA, the CDR3 is TGTGCCAGCAGTTCCCCGGACAGGGAAGTCTATGGCTACACCTTC. Its protein product is CASSSPDREVYGYTF.

This rearrangement joins TRBV5-4 to TRBJ1-2; TRBD1 agrees at 9 bases. Germline CDR1 is SGHNT and CDR2 is YYREEE (reference sequence). The V segment lost 4 bases and the J segment 6 bases; nucleotides outside the gene matches: 4. The CDR3 extends over 13 amino acids. CDR3 loop: CASSLGTGNGYTF. For the CDR3, the DNA is TGTGCCAGCAGCCTGGGGACAGGGAATGGCTACACCTTC.

Note on this clone: One junction end does not reproduce the germline sequence, and a read error may be involved. The CDR3 here is CASRLGGLSSYEQYF. The DNA of the CDR3 is TGTGCCAGCAGGTTAGGGGGCCTAAGCTCCTACGAGCAGTACTTC. This chain joins TRBV7-2 and TRBJ2-7; TRBD1 matches at 7 bases. CDR1 is SGHTA and CDR2 is FQGNSA in the germline V gene. The CDR3 loop spans 15 amino acids.

The chain links TRBV6-5 to TRBJ2-7, with a weak D call TRBD1 (5 bases). The germline V gene has CDR1 MNHEY and CDR2 SVGAGI. CDR3 length: 14 amino acids. V gave up 0 bases and J gave up 5 bases, with 11 bases separating them. CDR3 region: CASSYSSQGNEQYF. The CDR3 nucleotides are TGTGCCAGCAGTTACTCGAGCCAGGGCAACGAGCAGTACTTC.

This clone has a single count. The gene calls are TRBV27 and TRBJ1-1; maybe TRBD1 (5 bases). Per the germline V gene, CDR1 is MNHEY and CDR2 is SMNVEV (reference sequence). The CDR3 is 13 amino acids. Trimming took 6 bases from V and 4 from J, leaving 12 bases between them. The CDR3 bases are TGTGCCAGCAGCAGTCGCGGGGGCACTGAAGCTTTCTTT. Its protein is CASSSRGGTEAFF.

The J gene is TRBJ1-3, the V gene TRBV3-1 (or the pseudogene TRBV3-2), with TRBD1 matching over 7 bases. The CDR3 length is 15 residues. Germline lookup yields CDR1 LGHDT and CDR2 YNNKEL (reference sequence). Trimming cost V 0 bases and J 4 bases; bases outside gene matches: 3. The CDR3 DNA reads as TGTGCCAGCAGCCAAGAGACAGGGACGGGAAACACCATATATTTT. This gives the protein CASSQETGTGNTIYF.

The rearrangement uses TRBV6-5 and TRBJ1-6; D gene uncertain. Trimming removed 6 bases at V and 7 bases at J, with 16 bases between. CDR1 MNHEY and CDR2 SVGAGI come from the germline V gene. The CDR3 runs 15 residues. The DNA of the CDR3 is TGTGCCAGCAGGTTAGACATCACCCGAAATTCACCCCTCCACTTT. Translating gives CASRLDITRNSPLHF.

The V and J genes are TRBV11-3 and TRBJ1-2, with D maybe TRBD1 (6 bases). The V gene lost 4 bases and the J gene lost 2 bases, with 23 bases spanning the gap. Germline assignment: CDR1 SGHNT and CDR2 YENEEA. The CDR3 is 18 residues long. This chain's CDR3 is CASSSDTSSPQGNYGYTF. CDR3 sequence (DNA): TGTGCCAGCAGCTCCGACACGTCGTCCCCACAGGGAAACTATGGCTACACCTTC.

The J gene is TRBJ2-1, the V gene TRBV30; 13 nucleotides agree with TRBD2. Per the germline V gene, CDR1 is GTSNPN and CDR2 is SVGIG (reference sequence). V lost 0 bases to trimming and J lost 3 bases; unmatched junction nucleotides: 8. This CDR3 contains 18 residues. The CDR3 is CAWSVSPGLAGIYNEQFF. The CDR3 region has the DNA TGTGCCTGGAGTGTAAGCCCGGGACTAGCGGGGATCTACAATGAGCAGTTCTTC. Full variable domain (missing parts from reference TRBV30 and TRBJ2-1): SQTIHQWPATLVQPVGSPLSLECTVEGTSNPNLYWYRQAAGRGLQLLFYSVGIGQISSEVPQNLSASRPQDRQFILSSKKLLLSDSGFYLCAWSVSPGLAGIYNEQFFGPGTRLTVL.

The V call is TRBV15, the J call TRBJ2-7, with TRBD1 as a possible D gene (6 bases). The CDR3 loop spans 16 amino acids. The germline CDR1 and CDR2 sequences are LNHNV and YYDKDF (reference sequence). V lost 0 bases and J lost 6, with 18 bases in between. DNA for the CDR3: TGTGCCACCAGCAGAGACCCGACAGGTGCTAGGGGCGAGCAGTACTTC. Protein sequence: CATSRDPTGARGEQYF.

The rearrangement links TRBV5-4 to TRBJ2-6; D not certain. With 4 bases removed from V and 4 bases from J, the gap between germline ends came to 15 bases. The CDR3 has 16 residues. Germline CDR1 is SGHNT and CDR2 is YYREEE (reference sequence). CDR3 protein: CASSTDKPLGANVLTF. Written as DNA, the CDR3 is TGTGCCAGCAGCACTGACAAGCCTTTAGGGGCCAACGTCCTGACTTTC.

The chain employs TRBV15 and TRBJ2-5; a weak D match, TRBD2 (5 bases). V was pared by 8 bases and J by 0 bases, with 22 bases between. CDR1 LNHNV and CDR2 YYDKDF come from the germline V gene (reference sequence). The CDR3 runs to 17 residues. The CDR3 loop is CATSLGGLAGNQETQYF. The DNA of the CDR3 is TGTGCCACCTCGTTGGGCGGGCTAGCAGGTAACCAAGAGACCCAGTACTTC.

A note on this clone: The junction and the germline gene differ at one end; a read error may be behind it. J is TRBJ2-5 and V is TRBV7-2, with 12 bases identical to TRBD2. This CDR3 has 15 residues. The germline CDR1 and CDR2 sequences are SGHTA and FQGNSA. CDR3 sequence (DNA): TGTGCCAGCAGTCTAGCGGGGGGGGACCAAGGGACCCAGTACTTC. Its translation is CASSLAGGDQGTQYF.

The chain joins TRBV6-1 to TRBJ2-2, with D unresolved. The CDR3 consists of 13 residues. CDR1 is MNHNS, CDR2 SASEGT, per germline. The V and J ends lost 1 base and 6 bases respectively, with 6 bases between them. DNA for the CDR3: TGTGCCAGCAGTGAAGTAGCAGCCGGGGAGCTGTTTTTT. Its protein is CASSEVAAGELFF.

V gene TRBV19 combines with J gene TRBJ1-3; 9 bases align to TRBD1. The trim removed 4 bases at V and 8 bases at J, leaving 12 bases unmatched. From germline, CDR1 is LNHDA and CDR2 SQIVND (reference sequence). The CDR3 has 16 residues. For the CDR3, the DNA is TGTGCCAGTAGTAACAAGGACAGGGGCCCCTCCCACACCATATATTTT. Its protein product is CASSNKDRGPSHTIYF.

J is TRBJ1-2 and V is TRBV5-5; the match to TRBD1 covers 10 bases. The CDR3 totals 15 residues. Germline V CDR1 and CDR2: SGHKS, YYEKEE (reference sequence). Germline trimming cut 3 bases from V and 7 bases from J; bases unmatched to any gene: 9. The CDR3 region is CASSSHPDRGGGYTF. The CDR3 nucleotides are TGTGCCAGCAGCTCCCACCCGGACAGGGGGGGTGGCTACACCTTC.

The J gene is TRBJ1-1, the V gene TRBV19; possible D gene TRBD1, 5 bases. Trimming removed 7 bases from V and 0 bases from J, with 12 bases in between. Germline V gene lookup returns CDR1 LNHDA and CDR2 SQIVND (reference sequence). This CDR3 is built from 14 residues. CDR3 nucleotides: TGTGCCAGTAACGTCGGACACATGAACACTGAAGCTTTCTTT. Translation: CASNVGHMNTEAFF.

The chain joins TRBV27 to TRBJ2-2; D is unclear. V was clipped by 1 base and J by 4 bases, with 10 bases between them. The CDR3 sequence is 15 residues long. The germline gives CDR1 MNHEY, CDR2 SMNVEV (reference sequence). The CDR3 loop reads CASSLLVGSTGELFF. CDR3 sequence (DNA): TGTGCCAGCAGTTTATTGGTGGGCAGCACCGGGGAGCTGTTTTTT.

Only one count was recorded for this clone. This chain links TRBV19 with TRBJ2-2; TRBD1 might be the D (5 bases). This CDR3 contains 13 residues. Germline assignment: CDR1 LNHDA and CDR2 SQIVND (reference sequence). Deletions cut 6 bases from V and 4 bases from J, with 9 bases between. CDR3 DNA: TGTGCCAGTAGGGTAGGGGTCACCGGGGAGCTGTTTTTT. Translating gives CASRVGVTGELFF.

V is TRBV7-2 and J is TRBJ1-2; 9 bases align to TRBD1. Losses at the gene ends were 5 bases for V and 2 bases for J; bases not matched to a gene: 6. The CDR3 runs 15 residues. From germline, CDR1 is SGHTA and CDR2 FQGNSA. The CDR3 nucleotides read TGTGCCAGCAGCAACAGACAGGGGGGCAACTATGGCTACACCTTC. Protein: CASSNRQGGNYGYTF.

The chain couples TRBV7-3 to TRBJ1-6; D not certain. The length of the CDR3 is 15 residues. Germline V gene sequence: CDR1 SGHTA, CDR2 FQGTGA. Deletions cut 1 base from V and 10 bases from J, with 14 bases between. The CDR3 region has the DNA TGTGCCAGCAGCTTAATGGGAGGGATAGGCTCACCCCTCCACTTT. Its translation: CASSLMGGIGSPLHF.

V and J are TRBV5-1 and TRBJ1-1; 7 bases agree with TRBD1. The length of the CDR3 is 15 residues. Germline lookup yields CDR1 SGHRS and CDR2 YFSETQ. The ends lost 4 bases at V and 4 bases at J; junction bases unmatched: 10. This CDR3 is CASSTTPTGITEAFF. In nucleotides, the CDR3 is TGCGCCAGCAGCACGACCCCGACAGGGATCACTGAAGCTTTCTTT.

The V and J genes are TRBV4-2 and TRBJ1-3; maybe TRBD1 (5 bases). Germline CDR1 LGHNA, CDR2 YNFKEQ. V lost 0 bases, J lost 2 bases, and 11 bases lay in between. The CDR3 is 16 residues long. The CDR3, as DNA: TGTGCCAGCAGCCAAGAGCAGGGTGAGGCTGGAAACACCATATATTTT. The encoded protein is CASSQEQGEAGNTIYF.

This clone was seen a handful of times. V usage is TRBV2 and J usage is TRBJ1-4; perhaps TRBD1 as D (5 bases). V was pared by 7 bases and J by 7 bases, with 13 bases between. Per germline, CDR1 SNHLY and CDR2 FYNNEI. There are 13 residues in the CDR3. CDR3 protein: CASKSGRSEKLFF. CDR3 nucleotides: TGTGCCAGCAAATCAGGGAGGAGTGAAAAACTGTTTTTT.